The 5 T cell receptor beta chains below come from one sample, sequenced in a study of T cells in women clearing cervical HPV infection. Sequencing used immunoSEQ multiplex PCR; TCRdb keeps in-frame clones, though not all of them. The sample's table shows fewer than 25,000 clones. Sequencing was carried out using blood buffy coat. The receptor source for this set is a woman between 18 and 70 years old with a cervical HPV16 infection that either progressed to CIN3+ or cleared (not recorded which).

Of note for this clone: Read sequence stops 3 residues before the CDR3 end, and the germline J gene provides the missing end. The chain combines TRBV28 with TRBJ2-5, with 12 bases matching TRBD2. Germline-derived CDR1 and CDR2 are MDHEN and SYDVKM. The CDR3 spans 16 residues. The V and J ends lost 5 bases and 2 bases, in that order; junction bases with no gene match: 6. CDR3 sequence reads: CASSPPTSGRQETQYF. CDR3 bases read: TGTGCCAGCAGTCCCCCTACTAGCGGGAGGCAAGAGACC.

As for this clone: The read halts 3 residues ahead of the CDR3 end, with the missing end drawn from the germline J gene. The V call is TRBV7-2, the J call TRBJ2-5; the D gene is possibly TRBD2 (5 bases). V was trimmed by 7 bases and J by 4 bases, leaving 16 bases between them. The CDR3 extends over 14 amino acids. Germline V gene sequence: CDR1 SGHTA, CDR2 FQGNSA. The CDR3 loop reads CASTSRASRETQYF. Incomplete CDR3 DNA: TGTGCCAGCACCTCAAGGGCTAGCAGAGAGACC.

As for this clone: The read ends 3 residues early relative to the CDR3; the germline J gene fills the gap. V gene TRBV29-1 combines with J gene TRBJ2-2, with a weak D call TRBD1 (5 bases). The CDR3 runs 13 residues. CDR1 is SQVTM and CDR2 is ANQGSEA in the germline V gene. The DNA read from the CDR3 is TGCAGCGTTGAAGTAACTGGGGCCAACGTG. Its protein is CSVEVTGANV. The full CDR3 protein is CSVEVTGANVLFF.

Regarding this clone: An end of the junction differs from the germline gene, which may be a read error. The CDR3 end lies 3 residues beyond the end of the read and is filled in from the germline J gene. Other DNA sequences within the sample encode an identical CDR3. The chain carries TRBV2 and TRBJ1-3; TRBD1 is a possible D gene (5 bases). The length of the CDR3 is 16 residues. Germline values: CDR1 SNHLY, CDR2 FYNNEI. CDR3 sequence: CASTPRAGRTGNTIYF. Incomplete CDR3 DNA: TGTGCCAGCACCCCTCGGGCAGGGAGAACTGGAAACACA.

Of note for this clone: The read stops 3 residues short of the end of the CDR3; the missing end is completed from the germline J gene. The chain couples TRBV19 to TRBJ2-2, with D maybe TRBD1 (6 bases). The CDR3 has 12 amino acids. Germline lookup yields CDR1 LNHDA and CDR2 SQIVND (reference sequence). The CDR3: CASSITGSALFF. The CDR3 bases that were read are TGTGCCAGTAGTATAACAGGGTCAGCG.